This T cell receptor (beta chain) is drawn from a study of cytomegalovirus exposure and HLA in healthy donors. Study-level background: Most donors, around 81% of approximately 400 genotyped, fell in the Caucasian-associated ancestry cluster. Study-level results: Investigators reported 150 to 200 TCR beta chains as tied to cytomegalovirus.

Looked up from germline, CDR1 is WSHSY and CDR2 is SAAADI. V shed 5 bases and J shed 1 base, with 11 bases lying between them. The CDR3 has 14 amino acids. The PCR contained 60 Vbeta and 13 Jbeta primers. Profiling relied on immunoSEQ multiplex PCR, and the TCRdb table lists in-frame clones only, not all of them. The sample includes about 150,000 clones, 85% seen only once; the top ten take 1%. About this clone itself: The antigen is not known.

The receptor was derived from a boy between 2 and 15 years old in good health and CMV-seronegative. Sequenced sample: PBMCs. The genes are TRBV10-2 and TRBJ1-1; a possible D gene is TRBD1 (6 bases). DNA for the CDR3: TGCGCCAGCAGTCACGGGACACCGAACACTGAAGCTTTCTTT. Amino acids: CASSHGTPNTEAFF.